The clone carrying this T cell receptor beta chain was observed a few times. Its antigen is not known. A much bigger clone sits one base away, suggesting this may be a read error. Multiplex PCR employing 32 V and 13 J primers generated amplicons of the TCR beta CDR3. TCRdb used MiXCR to reprocess the multiplex PCR reads, holding one entry per CDR3 protein. The profile shows 14,000 to 15,000 distinct CDR3 sequences, about 30% of them singletons. The data were obtained in a study of immune heterogeneity within non-small cell lung tumors. Looking at the study overall: A few squamous cell carcinomas, some eleven non-squamous carcinomas and 1 not otherwise specified made up the tumors.

General observations from the study: The repertoire of each individual patient held high-frequency T-cell receptor beta clonotypes that were largely distinct from those of other patients.

The CDR3 contains 14 residues. V was shortened by 4 bases and J by 3 bases, with 12 bases between the two germline ends. The germline V gene encodes CDR1 DFQATT and CDR2 SNEGSKA (reference sequence). Template material for each sample was 500 to 600 ng of bulk tumor genomic DNA. Primary tumors were biopsied several times each, far apart, intraoperatively. Samples came from untreated patients having curative surgery for newly diagnosed non-small cell lung cancer. Individuals who provided samples were patients with newly diagnosed non-small cell lung cancer who were having surgery with curative intent. V and J are TRBV20-1 and TRBJ2-2; the D is unclear. This sequence was found in a man aged 40-55 years with non-small cell lung cancer. Sequencing input: lung tumor tissue. CDR3 nucleotides: TGCAGTGCTATTGGGCAGACACACACCGGGGAGCTGTTTTTT. It codes for CSAIGQTHTGELFF.